The sequence of this T cell receptor beta chain was determined in a study of cytomegalovirus exposure and HLA in healthy donors. Study-level points and caveats: Trimming of TCR beta V- and J-genes showed a link, identified in a later analysis, to a missense DCLRE1C variant.

In the case of this clone: The antigen is undetermined.

Germline-derived CDR1 and CDR2 are SNHLY and FYNNEI. Trimming removed 4 bases at V and 2 bases at J, with 17 bases between. The CDR3 has 16 amino acids. PCR primers comprised 60 Vbeta and 13 Jbeta primers. Some clones are missing from TCRdb's copy, which holds only in-frame ones; the method was immunoSEQ multiplex PCR. This table has about 82,000 clones, roughly a tenth appearing once. This receptor was identified in a man between 60 and 70 years old in good health and CMV-seropositive. This chain uses TRBV2 with TRBJ2-5; a possible D gene is TRBD1 (7 bases). Sequencing was done on a sample of PBMCs. The CDR3 sequence: CASSGGAGRGQETQYF. As DNA, the CDR3 is TGTGCCAGCAGTGGGGGGGCAGGCAGGGGGCAAGAGACCCAGTACTTC.